This T cell receptor beta chain was sequenced for a study of T cells in Graves' hyperthyroidism and ophthalmopathy. Amplified TCR beta CDR3 regions derived from RNA transcripts. Initially, a first-round RT-PCR of the TCR CDR3 employed the HTBI primer set. TCRdb re-called the multiplex PCR reads through MiXCR, storing one row per CDR3 protein. The data show about half a million distinct CDR3 sequences, with 24% seen just once and about 11% held by the top ten. The germline CDR1 and CDR2 sequences are MGHRA and YSYEKL. V lost 2 bases to trimming and J lost 0 bases; unmatched junction nucleotides: 6. The CDR3 is 17 residues long.

This chain links TRBV4-1 with TRBJ1-5; 8 nucleotides agree with TRBD1. This receptor was identified in a woman aged 25 to 45 with Graves' ophthalmopathy. The specimen was blood. CDR3 sequence (DNA): TGCGCCAGCAGCCAACATGACAGGGGCTATAGCAATCAGCCCCAGCATTTT. It is translated as CASSQHDRGYSNQPQHF.